The sequence of this TCR beta chain was determined in a study of cytomegalovirus exposure and HLA in healthy donors. The CDR3 runs to 13 residues. V lost 5 bases, J lost 4 bases, and 11 bases lay in between. Germline-derived CDR1 and CDR2 are MDHEN and SYDVKM. The protocol was immunoSEQ multiplex PCR, while the TCRdb copy is restricted to in-frame clones and leaves out a portion. The table includes over 110,000 clones, roughly nine tenths detected once. The sequence derives from a man between 18 and 35 years old in good health and CMV-seronegative. The chain carries TRBV28 and TRBJ1-2, with D unclear. Specimen: PBMCs. CDR3 region: CASSRFGIYGYTF. The CDR3 DNA sequence: TGTGCCAGCAGTCGATTCGGGATCTATGGCTACACCTTC.